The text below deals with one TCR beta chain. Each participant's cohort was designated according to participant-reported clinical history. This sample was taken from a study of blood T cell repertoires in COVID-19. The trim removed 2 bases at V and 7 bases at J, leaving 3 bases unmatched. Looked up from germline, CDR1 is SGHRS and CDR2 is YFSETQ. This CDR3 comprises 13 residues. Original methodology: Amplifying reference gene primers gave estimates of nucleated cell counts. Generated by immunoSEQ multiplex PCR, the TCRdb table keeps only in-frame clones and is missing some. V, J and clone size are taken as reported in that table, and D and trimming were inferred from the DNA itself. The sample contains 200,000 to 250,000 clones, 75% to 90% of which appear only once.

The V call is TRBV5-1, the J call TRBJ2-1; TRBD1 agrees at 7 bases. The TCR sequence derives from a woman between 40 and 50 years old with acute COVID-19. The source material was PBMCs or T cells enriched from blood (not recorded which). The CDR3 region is CASSLQGRNEQFF. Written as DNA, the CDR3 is TGCGCCAGCAGCTTACAGGGGCGTAATGAGCAGTTCTTC.